The clone carrying this TCR beta chain was seen repeatedly, ten times or more. Its antigen is currently unknown. The data derive from a study of neurological immune-mediated disorders. 2 million unsorted PBMCs were stored in RNAlater at -80 °C before RNA extraction. The cDNA was generated by 5'RACE with 10-nucleotide random UMIs. Each CDR3 protein is one row after TCRdb ran MiXCR on the 5' RACE reads. The sample has about 20,000 distinct CDR3 sequences; about 9.4% are singletons. J gave up 16 bases and V 0 bases, and 10 bases lay outside the gene matches. The CDR3 contains 13 residues. Germline V gene sequence: CDR1 DFQATT, CDR2 SNEGSKA (reference sequence). General study findings and limits: The absence of shared CDR3 amino acid sequences among expanded clones across subjects suggests private repertoires in all groups. Patients with HTLV-1-associated myelopathy had the highest level of TCR clonal expansion, whereas patients with multiple sclerosis had the lowest level, falling beneath the level found in healthy controls.

Sequencing was performed on PBMCs. The receptor was derived from a woman in her fifties or sixties with HTLV-1-associated myelopathy (HAM/TSP). This rearrangement joins TRBV20-1 to TRBJ2-1; 9 bases align to TRBD2. The CDR3 protein is CSARDGSGGTAFF. In DNA, the CDR3 is TGCAGTGCTAGAGACGGGAGCGGGGGGACCGCCTTCTTC.